The following is a TCR beta chain sequence with its context. The antigen is undetermined. This specimen comes from a study of T cell responses to AZD1222 COVID-19 vaccine. Sequencing was performed with immunoSEQ multiplex PCR; in TCRdb, only in-frame clones are kept and a portion is missing. This sample has approximately 170,000 clones, with roughly nine tenths found just once. Study findings and constraints: White British people made up most donors, females outnumbered males, and clonal diversity was possibly underestimated.

This sequence originates from an adult in good health. This specimen consisted of peripheral blood, obtained on day 0 of AZD1222 vaccination.

The CDR3, as DNA: TGCAGCGTTGGTGGGGACTTCCTCGGCACAGATACGCAGTATTTT. It is translated as CSVGGDFLGTDTQYF. The rearrangement uses TRBV29-1 and TRBJ2-3; D possibly corresponds to TRBD2 (6 bases). Trimming took 4 bases from V and 1 from J, leaving 15 bases between them. Germline-derived CDR1 and CDR2 are SQVTM and ANQGSEA. The CDR3 is 15 amino acids.